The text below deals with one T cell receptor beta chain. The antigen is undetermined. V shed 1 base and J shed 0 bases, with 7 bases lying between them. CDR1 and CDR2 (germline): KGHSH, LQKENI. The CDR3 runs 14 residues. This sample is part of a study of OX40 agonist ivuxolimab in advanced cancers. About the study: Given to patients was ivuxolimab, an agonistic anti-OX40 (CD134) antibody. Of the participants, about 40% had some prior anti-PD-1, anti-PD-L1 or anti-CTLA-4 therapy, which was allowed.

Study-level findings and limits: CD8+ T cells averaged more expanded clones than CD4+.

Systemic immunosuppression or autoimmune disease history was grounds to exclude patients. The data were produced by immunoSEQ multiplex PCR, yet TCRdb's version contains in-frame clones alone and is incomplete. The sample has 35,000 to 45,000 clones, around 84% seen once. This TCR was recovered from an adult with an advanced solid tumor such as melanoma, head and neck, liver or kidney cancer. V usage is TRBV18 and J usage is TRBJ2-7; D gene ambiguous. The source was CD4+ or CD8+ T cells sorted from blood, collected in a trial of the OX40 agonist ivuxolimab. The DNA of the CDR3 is TGTGCCAGCTCACCACGCCAGCACTCCTACGAGCAGTACGTC. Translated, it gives CASSPRQHSYEQYV.